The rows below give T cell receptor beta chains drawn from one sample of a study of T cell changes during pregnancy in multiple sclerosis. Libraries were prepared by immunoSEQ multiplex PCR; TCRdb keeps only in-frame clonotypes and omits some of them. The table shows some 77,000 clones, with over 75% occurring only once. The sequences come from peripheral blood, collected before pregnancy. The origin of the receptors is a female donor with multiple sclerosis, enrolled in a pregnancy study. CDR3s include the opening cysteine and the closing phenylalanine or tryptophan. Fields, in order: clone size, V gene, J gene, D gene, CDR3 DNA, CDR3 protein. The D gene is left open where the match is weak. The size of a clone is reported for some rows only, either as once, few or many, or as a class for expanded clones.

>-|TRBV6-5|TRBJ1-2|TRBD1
TGTGCCAGCGGGACAGGGGGCTATGGCTACACCTTC
CASGTGGYGYTF
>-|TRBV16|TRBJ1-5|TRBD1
TGTGCCAGCAGCCTAGACAGGGAGAGCAATCAGCCCCAGCATTTT
CASSLDRESNQPQHF
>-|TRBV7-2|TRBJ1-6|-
TGTGCCAGCAGCCCTGGCGGGGGGCGACCCCTCCACTTT
CASSPGGGRPLHF
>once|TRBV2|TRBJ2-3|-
TGTGCCAGCAGTGACAGGGCGACCACAGATACGCAGTATTTT
CASSDRATTDTQYF
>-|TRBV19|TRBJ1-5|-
TGTGCCAGTAGTGGGCAGGTCGTGAATCAGCCCCAGCATTTT
CASSGQVVNQPQHF
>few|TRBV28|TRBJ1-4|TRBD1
TGTGCCAGCAAGCCGGGACAGGGCTTTGTTAATGAAAAACTGTTTTTT
CASKPGQGFVNEKLFF
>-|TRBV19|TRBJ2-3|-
TGTGCCAGTAGTATAGATCTCGAGACTAGGGAAATACCCGGACAAGGCACAGATACGCAGTATTTT
CASSIDLETREIPGQGTDTQYF
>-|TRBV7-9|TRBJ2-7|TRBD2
TGTGCCAGCAGCTTATCGGGACTAGTGGGGGTGCAGTACTTC
CASSLSGLVGVQYF
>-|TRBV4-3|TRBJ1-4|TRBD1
TGCGCCAGCAGCCAAGCCACCGGGACAGGAGATGAAAAACTGTTTTTT
CASSQATGTGDEKLFF
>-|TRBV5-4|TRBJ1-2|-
TGTGCCAGCAGCGCAACGACAATGGGTGGCTACACCTTC
CASSATTMGGYTF
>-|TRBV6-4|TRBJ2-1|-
TGTGCCAGCAGTAACGAGGAGGGGTATGAGCAGTTCTTC
CASSNEEGYEQFF
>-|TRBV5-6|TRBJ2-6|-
TGTGCCAGCAGCCTTCTTGAGAGGGGGGCCAACGTCCTGACTTTC
CASSLLERGANVLTF
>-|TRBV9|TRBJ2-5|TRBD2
TGTGCCAGCAGCGTAGGACTAGCGATGGAGACCCAGTACTTC
CASSVGLAMETQYF
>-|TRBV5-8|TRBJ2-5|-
TGTGCCAGCAGCTTGAAGCATTATTACCAAGAGACCCAGTACTTC
CASSLKHYYQETQYF
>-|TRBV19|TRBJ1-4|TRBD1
TGTGCCAGTAGTATCCGGGACAGGGGAGAAAAACTGTTTTTT
CASSIRDRGEKLFF
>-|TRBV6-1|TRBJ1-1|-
TGTGCCAGCAGTTCCATCCTGAACACTGAAGCTTTCTTT
CASSSILNTEAFF
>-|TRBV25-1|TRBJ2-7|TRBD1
TGTGCCAGCAGTGAATTTACGGGGGACAGGATCTACGAGCAGTACTTC
CASSEFTGDRIYEQYF
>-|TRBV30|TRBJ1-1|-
TGTGCCTGGAGCCTAGGCCAGGGTGGAGCTTTCTTT
CAWSLGQGGAFF